A single sample gave rise to the 23 T cell receptor beta chains below, sequenced in a study of regulatory T cells in long-lasting Graves disease. Time point here: newly diagnosed GD, antithyroid drugs for less than 3 months. RNA from PBMCs was the source of the TCR library. According to the study, TCR beta libraries were built with iRepertoire HTBI primers and CDR3-region Arm-PCR. TCRdb reanalysed the multiplex PCR reads using MiXCR and keeps one entry per CDR3 protein. The table records approximately 470,000 distinct CDR3 sequences, roughly 16% of them present only once. The same data also contributed to another study, on T cells in Graves' hyperthyroidism and ophthalmopathy.

Sequences were derived from peripheral blood mononuclear cells (PBMCs), sampled at new diagnosis, from a patient treated with antithyroid drugs. The receptors derive from a man aged 35 to 55 with Graves disease.

This clonotype has ten or more counts. The chain is built from TRBV2 and TRBJ1-5; the match to TRBD1 covers 7 bases. The CDR3 sequence is 16 residues long. CDR1 is SNHLY and CDR2 is FYNNEI in the germline V gene. The J segment lost 0 bases and the V segment lost 4 bases, leaving 6 bases of the junction unmatched. The CDR3 loop reads CASSGRGANSNQPQHF. The CDR3, as DNA: TGTGCCAGCAGTGGCAGGGGGGCTAATAGCAATCAGCCCCAGCATTTT.

This clonotype was counted a few times. The chain recombines TRBV30 with TRBJ1-2, with D uncertain. V was pared by 0 bases and J by 5 bases, with 7 bases between. The CDR3 extends over 12 amino acids. The germline CDR1 and CDR2 sequences are GTSNPN and SVGIG (reference sequence). The CDR3, as DNA: TGTGCCTGGAGTGTCGGGCAGTATGGCTACACCTTC. Residues: CAWSVGQYGYTF.

In the case of this clonotype: One base away lies a much larger clone, so this may be a sequencing read error. The rearrangement uses TRBV10-3 and TRBJ2-7; D call uncertain. V gave up 5 bases and J gave up 2 bases, with 10 bases separating them. From germline, CDR1 is ENHRY and CDR2 SYGVKD. The CDR3 runs to 13 residues. The CDR3 reads CAISRNTTYEQYF. DNA of the CDR3: TGTGCCATCAGTCGTAACACCACCTACGAGCAGTACTTC.

This clonotype came up a few times. The genes are TRBV15 and TRBJ2-1; D possibly corresponds to TRBD2 (5 bases). The CDR3 loop spans 16 amino acids. CDR1 and CDR2 (germline): LNHNV, YYDKDF (reference sequence). V gave up 1 base and J gave up 4 bases, with 14 bases separating them. The CDR3 nucleotides read TGTGCCACCAGCAGAGCCGCCGGGGTATCATACAATGAGCAGTTCTTC. Its translation is CATSRAAGVSYNEQFF.

In this sample, this clonotype turned up many times. The V and J genes are TRBV30 and TRBJ1-5, with D maybe TRBD1 (5 bases). Germline V gives CDR1 GTSNPN, CDR2 SVGIG (reference sequence). The CDR3 has 13 amino acids. V lost 0 bases and J 6 bases, leaving 9 bases between the germline ends. The CDR3 sequence is CAWSVMGRQPQHF. The CDR3 DNA sequence: TGTGCCTGGAGTGTAATGGGGCGTCAGCCCCAGCATTTT. Based on the CDR3 plus reference TRBV30 and TRBJ1-5, the full variable domain is SQTIHQWPATLVQPVGSPLSLECTVEGTSNPNLYWYRQAAGRGLQLLFYSVGIGQISSEVPQNLSASRPQDRQFILSSKKLLLSDSGFYLCAWSVMGRQPQHFGDGTRLSIL.

On this clonotype: This could be a read error, since a much larger clone is one nucleotide away. Likely a read error: the CDR3 ends without its conserved phenylalanine or tryptophan. V gene TRBV5-1 combines with J gene TRBJ2-5; D is perhaps TRBD1 (5 bases). The germline CDR1 and CDR2 sequences are SGHRS and YFSETQ. With 4 bases removed from V and 1 base from J, the gap between germline ends came to 8 bases. CDR3 length: 13 residues. CDR3 loop: CASSLDSQETQYL. CDR3 nucleotide sequence: TGCGCCAGCAGCCTCGACAGCCAAGAGACCCAGTACCTC.

This clonotype was recorded at least ten times. The chain is built from TRBV3-1 and TRBJ2-2; D perhaps matches TRBD1 (6 bases). The V gene's germline CDR1 is LGHDT and CDR2 YNNKEL (reference sequence). Trimming left V 2 bases short and J 8 bases short, with 15 bases between. CDR3 length: 15 residues. CDR3 sequence: CASSQRSTGPGELFF. The CDR3 nucleotides read TGTGCCAGCAGCCAACGTTCGACAGGACCTGGGGAGCTGTTTTTT.

This clonotype was recorded many times. This chain joins TRBV12-5 and TRBJ2-1; 7 nucleotides match TRBD1. The CDR3 is made up of 15 amino acids. Per germline, CDR1 LGHNT and CDR2 FRNRAP. Unmatched junction bases numbered 8, after V lost 1 base and J lost 8 bases. CDR3 amino acids: CASGLGGGRDHEQFF. DNA for the CDR3: TGTGCTAGTGGTTTGGGAGGGGGCAGGGACCATGAGCAGTTCTTC.

The gene calls are TRBV6-9 and TRBJ2-2; unclear D gene. V shed 3 bases and J shed 6 bases, with 11 bases lying between them. The germline V gene encodes CDR1 MNHGY and CDR2 SVAAGI. This CDR3 is 14 amino acids long. The CDR3 coding sequence is TGTGCCAGCAGTTACTCTCCTAAGGCCGGGGAGCTGTTTTTT. It yields the protein CASSYSPKAGELFF.

In its sample, this clonotype was seen a few times. This CDR3 fails to terminate in the conserved phenylalanine or tryptophan, so it likely reflects a read error. V and J are TRBV4-2 and TRBJ2-2; D gene unclear. CDR3 length: 16 amino acids. Trimming stripped 4 bases from V and 1 base from J, with 13 bases between. Germline V CDR1 and CDR2: LGHNA, YNFKEQ. CDR3 sequence (DNA): TGTGCCAGCAGCCCCGCTCGGGTAGGGAACACCGGGGAGCTGTTTTCT. This translates into CASSPARVGNTGELFS.

This clonotype has more than one count but fewer than ten. The V call is TRBV20-1, the J call TRBJ2-3; 13 bases match TRBD2. After removal of 3 bases from V and 3 bases from J, the junction contained 3 bases not matched to a gene. There are 15 residues in the CDR3. The germline CDR1 and CDR2 sequences are DFQATT and SNEGSKA (reference sequence). The CDR3 protein is CSASSLAGGTDTQYF. The CDR3 coding sequence is TGCAGTGCTAGTTCACTAGCGGGAGGGACAGATACGCAGTATTTT.

This clonotype was counted many times. The CDR3 DNA reads TGTGCCAGCAGCCCGATTTCCTCATACAATGAGCAGTTCTTC. Protein: CASSPISSYNEQFF. The chain has TRBV7-2 and TRBJ2-1; no reliable D call. V gave up 5 bases and J gave up 4 bases, with 12 bases separating them. CDR3 length: 14 amino acids. Germline CDR1 reads SGHTA; CDR2 reads FQGNSA. The complete variable domain, with remaining parts taken from reference TRBV7-2 and TRBJ2-1, reads GAGVSQSPSNKVTEKGKDVELRCDPISGHTALYWYRQSLGQGLEFLIYFQGNSAPDKSGLPSDRFSAERTGGSVSTLTIQRTQQEDSAVYLCASSPISSYNEQFFGPGTRLTVL.

This clonotype was seen ten or more times. This chain connects TRBV2 to TRBJ1-1, with unresolved D. The CDR3 loop spans 13 amino acids. The V gene's germline CDR1 is SNHLY and CDR2 FYNNEI. Trimming left V 4 bases short and J 10 bases short, with 16 bases between. CDR3 DNA: TGTGCCAGCAGTGTGGGGAAAGGGCCGCGAGCTTTCTTT. Protein: CASSVGKGPRAFF. Full variable domain (rest looked up from reference TRBV2 and TRBJ1-1): EPEVTQTPSHQVTQMGQEVILRCVPISNHLYFYWYRQILGQKVEFLVSFYNNEISEKSEIFDDQFSVERPDGSNFTLKIRSTKLEDSAMYFCASSVGKGPRAFFGQGTRLTVV.

This chain connects TRBV20-1 to TRBJ1-1; possibly TRBD1 for D (6 bases). From germline, CDR1 is DFQATT and CDR2 SNEGSKA (reference sequence). The CDR3 has 16 amino acids. V was trimmed by 0 bases and J by 0 bases, leaving 14 bases between them. The CDR3 region is CSARDLDSLMNTEAFF. The CDR3 region has the DNA TGCAGTGCTAGAGATCTGGACAGCTTAATGAACACTGAAGCTTTCTTT.

A few counts support this clonotype. V usage is TRBV27 and J usage is TRBJ2-1, with 9 positions matching TRBD1. Per the germline V gene, CDR1 is MNHEY and CDR2 is SMNVEV (reference sequence). Trimming took 5 bases from V and 4 from J; bases not matched to a gene: 9. The CDR3 has 16 amino acids. The CDR3 protein is CASSPYRGLIYNEQFF. The CDR3 nucleotides read TGTGCCAGCAGTCCTTACAGGGGGCTTATATACAATGAGCAGTTCTTC.

This clonotype was seen repeatedly, ten times or more. The rearrangement uses TRBV12-3 or TRBV12-4 and TRBJ1-2; a weak D match, TRBD1 (6 bases). The CDR3 covers 14 residues. Trimming shortened V by 4 bases and J by 3 bases, and 12 bases separated the two germline ends. The CDR3 DNA is TGTGCCAGCAGTTACGACAGGACGTACTATGGCTACACCTTC. Translation: CASSYDRTYYGYTF.

This clonotype was observed a handful of times. A much larger clonotype is one base distant, so this may be a read error. The V and J genes are TRBV24-1 and TRBJ2-3, with 9 bases fitting TRBD1. This CDR3 region has 14 residues. CDR1 KGHDR and CDR2 SFDVKD come from the germline V gene. V was pared by 7 bases and J by 1 base, with 2 bases of the junction left unmatched. The CDR3 loop is CATSRTGGTDTQYF. The DNA of the CDR3 is TGTGCCACCAGCCGGACAGGGGGCACAGATACGCAGTATTTT.

This clonotype was seen ten or more times. V usage is TRBV5-1 and J usage is TRBJ2-1, with 8 bases fitting TRBD2. Germline lookup yields CDR1 SGHRS and CDR2 YFSETQ. The V segment lost 3 bases and the J segment 2 bases; nucleotides outside the gene matches: 13. The CDR3 is 18 amino acids. Here the CDR3 reads CASSSRLALGETYNEQFF. The CDR3 DNA sequence: TGCGCCAGCAGCTCAAGACTAGCGTTAGGGGAAACCTACAATGAGCAGTTCTTC.

This clonotype was observed at least ten times. The V gene is TRBV2, the J gene TRBJ2-5, with TRBD2 matching 12 bases. The V segment lost 4 bases and the J segment 5 bases; nucleotides outside the gene matches: 8. The CDR3 is 16 residues long. Germline loops: CDR1 SNHLY, CDR2 FYNNEI. CDR3 nucleotide sequence: TGTGCCAGCAGTGGACTAGCGGGAGCCCCCCGGGAGACCCAGTACTTC. Protein: CASSGLAGAPRETQYF.

This clonotype was detected only a few times. This rearrangement joins TRBV27 to TRBJ2-7, with a possible D match to TRBD2 (5 bases). CDR1 and CDR2 from the germline V gene are MNHEY and SMNVEV (reference sequence). Between the trimmed V and J ends, which lost 3 bases and 1 base, there was a span of 10 bases. CDR3 size: 14 residues. CDR3 region: CASSLRRASYEQYF. The DNA of the CDR3 is TGTGCCAGCAGTTTGCGGCGGGCATCCTACGAGCAGTACTTC.

This clonotype was observed at least ten times. For the CDR3, the DNA is TGTGCCAGCTTTTCCGGGTCCTCTGGAAACACCATATATTTT. It is translated as CASFSGSSGNTIYF. The chain has TRBV2 and TRBJ1-3; no firm D call. Germline V gene sequence: CDR1 SNHLY, CDR2 FYNNEI. The CDR3 covers 14 residues. V lost 8 bases and J lost 0, with 11 bases in between.

This clonotype was observed a handful of times. The chain links TRBV19 to TRBJ1-1, with a possible D match to TRBD1 (5 bases). Germline V gene sequence: CDR1 LNHDA, CDR2 SQIVND (reference sequence). The V gene lost 9 bases and the J gene lost 2 bases, with 10 bases spanning the gap. The length of the CDR3 is 12 residues. The CDR3 region is CASKQGNTEAFF. CDR3 sequence (DNA): TGTGCCAGCAAGCAGGGCAACACTGAAGCTTTCTTT.

This clonotype was seen repeatedly, ten times or more. The V call is TRBV28, the J call TRBJ2-2; D ambiguous. The CDR3 contains 15 residues. Germline V gene sequence: CDR1 MDHEN, CDR2 SYDVKM. V lost 5 bases to trimming and J lost 2 bases, with 12 bases between them. The CDR3 nucleotides are TGTGCCAGCAGTGATAGCCTGCTTAACACCGGGGAGCTGTTTTTT. Its translation is CASSDSLLNTGELFF.